The 8 T cell receptor beta chains in this list originate from one sample, sequenced in a study of shared clonotypes between healthy human individuals. This table comes from immunoSEQ multiplex PCR, and its TCRdb copy is limited to in-frame clones, with some not included. Among hundreds of thousands of clones listed, around 72% were seen once. Sequenced sample: memory CD4+ T cells sorted from blood. Documented subset: CD45RA-negative fraction. The receptors derive from a woman in her 30s in good health.

V gene TRBV7-9 combines with J gene TRBJ1-2; TRBD1 is a possible D gene (5 bases). The CDR3 has 16 residues. V lost 5 bases and J lost 3, with 19 bases in between. Germline V gene sequence: CDR1 SEHNR, CDR2 FQNEAQ (reference sequence). This CDR3 is CASSSLVGASYYGYTF. The CDR3 nucleotides are TGTGCCAGCAGCAGCTTAGTCGGGGCCTCATACTATGGCTACACCTTC.

In DNA form, the CDR3 reads TGTGCCAGCGTCAGGAGACAGGGGGTTAGACCCTACGAGCGGGGGCCCTACAATGAGCAGTTCTTC. Translation gives CASVRRQGVRPYERGPYNEQFF. The chain is built from TRBV28 and TRBJ2-1; TRBD1 is a possible D gene (9 bases). CDR3 length: 22 residues. V was pared by 8 bases and J by 2 bases, with 37 bases between. CDR1 and CDR2 (germline): MDHEN, SYDVKM.

The chain uses TRBV10-3 and TRBJ2-7; D uncertain. The CDR3 sequence is 15 residues long. Per the germline V gene, CDR1 is ENHRY and CDR2 is SYGVKD. V lost 2 bases to trimming and J lost 0 bases, with 11 bases between them. CDR3 protein: CAISEGGVSSYEQYF. DNA for the CDR3: TGTGCCATCAGTGAGGGTGGGGTGAGCTCCTACGAGCAGTACTTC.

This clone was seen a handful of times. This chain uses TRBV4-1 with TRBJ1-2; 10 nucleotides match TRBD1. The CDR3 is 20 amino acids. V shed 3 bases, J shed 0 bases, and the junction held 16 bases outside the gene matches. CDR1 MGHRA and CDR2 YSYEKL come from the germline V gene. The CDR3 nucleotides read TGCGCCAGCAGCCAGCGCCCCACCGGGACAGGGGAAGGGGCTAACTATGGCTACACCTTC. Translating gives CASSQRPTGTGEGANYGYTF.

The chain has TRBV28 and TRBJ1-4, with D possibly being TRBD1 (6 bases). V lost 6 bases and J 2 bases, leaving 7 bases between the germline ends. Germline CDR1 is MDHEN and CDR2 is SYDVKM. The CDR3 is 13 residues long. The CDR3 region is CASRTGTNEKLFF. CDR3 nucleotide sequence: TGTGCCAGCAGAACAGGGACTAATGAAAAACTGTTTTTT.

The V and J genes are TRBV11-3 and TRBJ1-1; unclear D gene. The CDR3 length is 13 residues. From germline, CDR1 is SGHNT and CDR2 YENEEA. The ends were cut back, 5 bases at V and 1 base at J, with 8 bases in the middle. The CDR3 is CASSTDSNTEAFF. The CDR3 nucleotides are TGTGCCAGCAGCACCGATTCGAACACTGAAGCTTTCTTT. Full variable domain (remainder filled in from reference TRBV11-3 and TRBJ1-1): EAGVVQSPRYKIIEKKQPVAFWCNPISGHNTLYWYLQNLGQGPELLIRYENEEAVDDSQLPKDRFSAERLKGVDSTLKIQPAELGDSAVYLCASSTDSNTEAFFGQGTRLTVV.

The chain couples TRBV14 to TRBJ2-2; 10 bases map to TRBD1. J lost 8 bases, V lost 4 bases, and 4 bases had no gene match. The germline gives CDR1 SGHDN, CDR2 FVKESK. This CDR3 comprises 14 residues. The DNA for the CDR3 is TGTGCCAGCAGCCGGGACAGGGGTCTAGGGGAGCTGTTTTTT. Protein sequence: CASSRDRGLGELFF.

The chain carries TRBV7-3 and TRBJ2-1; 15 bases match TRBD2. The CDR3 contains 17 residues. Unmatched junction bases numbered 12, after V lost 6 bases and J lost 9 bases. CDR1 is SGHTA, CDR2 FQGTGA, per germline. Here the CDR3 reads CASSHGTSGRIMGEQFF. In DNA form, the CDR3 reads TGTGCCAGCAGTCACGGGACTAGCGGGAGGATTATGGGTGAGCAGTTCTTC. The full variable domain, in which reference TRBV7-3 and TRBJ2-1 provide the parts outside the CDR3, is GAGVSQTPSNKVTEKGKYVELRCDPISGHTALYWYRQSLGQGPEFLIYFQGTGAADDSGLPNDRFFAVRPEGSVSTLKIQRTERGDSAVYLCASSHGTSGRIMGEQFFGPGTRLTVL.